This TCR beta chain emerged from a study of blood T cell repertoires in COVID-19. Repertoires were generated with immunoSEQ multiplex PCR, while TCRdb's copy carries only in-frame clones and drops some. In the table there are 90,000 to 120,000 clones, around 84% of which are singletons. CDR1 LGHNA and CDR2 YNFKEQ come from the germline V gene. The CDR3 extends over 14 amino acids. Trimming removed 1 base from V and 8 bases from J, with 9 bases in between. This clone was detected a few times. Sequenced sample: peripheral blood. V and J are TRBV4-2 and TRBJ1-6; D is ambiguous. The sequence came from a human donor in a cohort sampled during active COVID-19. CDR3 region: CASSQGSVDSPLHF. CDR3 nucleotide sequence: TGTGCCAGCAGCCAAGGATCGGTGGATTCACCCCTCCACTTT.